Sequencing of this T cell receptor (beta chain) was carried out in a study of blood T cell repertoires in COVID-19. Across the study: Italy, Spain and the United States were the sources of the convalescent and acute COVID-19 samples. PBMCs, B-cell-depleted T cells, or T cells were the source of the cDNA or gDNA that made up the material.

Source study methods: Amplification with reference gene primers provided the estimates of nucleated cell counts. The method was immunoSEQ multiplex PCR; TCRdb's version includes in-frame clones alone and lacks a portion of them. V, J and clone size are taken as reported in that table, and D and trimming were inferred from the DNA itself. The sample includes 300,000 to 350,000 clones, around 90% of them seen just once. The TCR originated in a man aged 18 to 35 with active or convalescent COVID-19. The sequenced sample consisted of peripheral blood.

The CDR3, as DNA: TGTGCCAGCAGGTCCGGGACAGGGGTCACCGGGGAGCTGTTTTTT. Translating gives CASRSGTGVTGELFF. The chain employs TRBV6-5 and TRBJ2-2, with TRBD1 matching 10 bases. After removal of 6 bases from V and 4 bases from J, the junction contained 5 bases not matched to a gene. There are 15 residues in the CDR3. Germline lookup yields CDR1 MNHEY and CDR2 SVGAGI.